This TCR beta chain was identified in a study of patients and donors after allogeneic stem cell transplantation. TCRdb processed the RT-PCR reads anew with MiXCR; each CDR3 protein has one entry. The sample carries approximately 160,000 distinct CDR3 sequences, nearly 25% recorded once. This receptor was taken from a human donor who was either an allogeneic HSCT recipient or a stem cell or donor lymphocyte infusion donor (not recorded which). It is not recorded whose cells these are; they may come from a transplant donor. The sequenced sample was blood, either unsorted or a sorted T cell fraction (not recorded which).

CDR3 sequence reads: CASSPTRGSGANVLTF. CDR3 in DNA: TGTGCCAGCAGCCCAACCCGGGGCTCTGGGGCCAACGTCCTGACTTTC. This chain links TRBV3-1 with TRBJ2-6, with D maybe TRBD2 (5 bases). This CDR3 is 16 amino acids long. The germline V and J ends were trimmed by 4 bases and 0 bases, with 10 bases remaining between them. From germline, CDR1 is LGHDT and CDR2 YNNKEL (reference sequence). Looking up the rest from reference TRBV3-1 and TRBJ2-6 gives the full variable domain: DTAVSQTPKYLVTQMGNDKSIKCEQNLGHDTMYWYKQDSKKFLKIMFSYNNKELIINETVPNRFSPKSPDKAHLNLHINSLELGDSAVYFCASSPTRGSGANVLTFGAGSRLTVL.